The present TCR beta chain was sequenced within a study of cytomegalovirus exposure and HLA in healthy donors. Notes on the study in general: TCR beta sequences reportedly predicted the HLA-A and HLA-B alleles of most subjects accurately. Within an earlier analysis, most TCR beta V segments proved productive either about 90% or about 30% of the time.

The PCR ran on 60 Vbeta and 13 Jbeta primers. TCRdb's copy holds only in-frame clones and misses some; the assay was immunoSEQ multiplex PCR. The table includes fewer than 140,000 clones, approximately 79% detected once. This clone was seen once. Its cognate antigen is unknown. V dropped 0 bases and J dropped 6 bases, with 16 bases sitting between them. Germline V CDR1 and CDR2: SGDLS, YYNGEE. CDR3 length: 16 amino acids. This receptor was obtained from a man aged 55 to 70 in good health and CMV-seronegative. The chain uses TRBV9 and TRBJ2-1, with a possible D match to TRBD2 (7 bases). The sequenced sample consisted of PBMCs. CDR3 nucleotides: TGTGCCAGCAGCGTAGGGGGGGGCGTTATAGGCAATGAGCAGTTCTTC. As protein: CASSVGGGVIGNEQFF.